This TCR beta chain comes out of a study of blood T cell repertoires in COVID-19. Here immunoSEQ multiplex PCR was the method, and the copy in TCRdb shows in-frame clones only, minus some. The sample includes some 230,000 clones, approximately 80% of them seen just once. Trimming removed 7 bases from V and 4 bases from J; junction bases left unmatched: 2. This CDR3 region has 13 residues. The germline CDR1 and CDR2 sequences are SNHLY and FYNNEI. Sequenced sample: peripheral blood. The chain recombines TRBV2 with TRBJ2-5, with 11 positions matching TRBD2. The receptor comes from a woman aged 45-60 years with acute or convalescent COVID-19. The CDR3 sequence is CASNGLAGETQYF. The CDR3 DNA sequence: TGTGCCAGCAACGGACTAGCGGGAGAGACCCAGTACTTC.